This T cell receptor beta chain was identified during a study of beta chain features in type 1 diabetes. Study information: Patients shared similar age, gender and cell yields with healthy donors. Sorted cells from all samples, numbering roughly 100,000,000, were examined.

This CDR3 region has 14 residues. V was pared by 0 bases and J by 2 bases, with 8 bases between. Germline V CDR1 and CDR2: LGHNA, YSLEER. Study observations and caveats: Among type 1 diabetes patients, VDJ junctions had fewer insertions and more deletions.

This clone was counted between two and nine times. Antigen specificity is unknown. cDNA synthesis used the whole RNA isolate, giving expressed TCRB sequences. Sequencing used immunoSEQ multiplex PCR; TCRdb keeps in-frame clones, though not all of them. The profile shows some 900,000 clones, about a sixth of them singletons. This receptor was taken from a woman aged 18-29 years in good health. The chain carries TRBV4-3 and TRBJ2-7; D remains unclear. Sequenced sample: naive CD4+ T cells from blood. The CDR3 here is CASSQDLMPYEQYF. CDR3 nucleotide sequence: TGCGCCAGCAGCCAAGATCTAATGCCCTACGAGCAGTACTTC.